This TCR beta chain originates from a study of blood T cell repertoires in COVID-19. Study summary: Acute-phase and convalescent COVID-19 samples originated in the United States, Italy and Spain. The analysed material was cDNA or gDNA that came from T cells, B-cell-depleted T cells, or PBMCs.

Original methodology: From reference gene primer amplification, estimates of nucleated cell counts were derived. Sequencing was performed with immunoSEQ multiplex PCR; in TCRdb, only in-frame clones are kept and a portion is missing. V and J calls plus clone size are reproduced from that table; the DNA served to infer D and trimming. Among some 13,000 clones, around 90% were seen once, and the ten largest hold roughly 31%. Germline lookup yields CDR1 KGHDR and CDR2 SFDVKD. Trimming took 10 bases from V and 4 from J; bases not matched to a gene: 6. This CDR3 is built from 13 residues. This receptor was identified in a woman between 70 and 85 years old with active COVID-19. Sequenced material: peripheral blood. This chain uses TRBV24-1 with TRBJ2-1; the match to TRBD2 covers 7 bases. The CDR3 loop is CATTAGDYNEQFF. CDR3 sequence (DNA): TGTGCCACGACGGCGGGGGATTACAATGAGCAGTTCTTC.